One T cell receptor beta chain is described in this entry. Germline CDR1 MNHNS, CDR2 SASEGT. V was pared by 1 base and J by 6 bases, with 9 bases between. CDR3 length equals 14 residues. The sample belongs to a study of T cells of healthy individuals. TCRdb reanalysed the 5' RACE reads using MiXCR and keeps one entry per CDR3 protein. There are about 57,000 distinct CDR3 sequences in the sample; 15% to 20% occur only once, and around 4.6% lies in the top ten. The TCR originated in a human donor in good health. The gene calls are TRBV6-1 and TRBJ2-2; unclear D gene. This chain's CDR3 is CASSEDQIAGELFF. Written as DNA, the CDR3 is TGTGCCAGCAGTGAAGACCAGATCGCCGGGGAGCTGTTTTTT.